The 24 T cell receptor beta chains below were found in one sample sequenced in a study of identical twins. TCRdb itself ran the 5' RACE reads through MiXCR, one entry per CDR3 protein. The repertoire consists of fewer than 650,000 distinct CDR3 sequences, with around 9.6% occurring once and the leading ten covering 2.5% to 3.5%. This sample was shared with a second study, whose subject was yellow fever vaccine responses in identical twins.

Input material: PBMCs. The receptor set was obtained from a woman between 18 and 29 years old in good health.

The chain is built from TRBV4-1 and TRBJ2-7, with D possibly TRBD1 on 6 matching bases. From germline, CDR1 is MGHRA and CDR2 YSYEKL. This CDR3 comprises 14 residues. The V end lost 5 bases, the J end lost 2 bases, and 13 bases lay between the germline ends. CDR3 bases: TGCGCCAGCAGCTCCGACAGGTTTCCCTACGAGCAGTACTTC. This gives the protein CASSSDRFPYEQYF.

This clonotype occurred a few times. The CDR3 region is CASSLGTGASSGNTIYF. DNA for the CDR3: TGTGCCAGCAGCCTCGGGACAGGGGCCTCCTCTGGAAACACCATATATTTT. This sequence joins TRBV7-2 and TRBJ1-3; 10 nucleotides match TRBD1. After removal of 5 bases from V and 0 bases from J, the junction contained 7 bases not matched to a gene. Germline CDR1 SGHTA, CDR2 FQGNSA. This CDR3 has 17 amino acids.

This clonotype was counted between two and nine times. The chain has TRBV3-1 and TRBJ2-7; no definite D call. Germline CDR1 and CDR2: LGHDT and YNNKEL (reference sequence). V was trimmed by 3 bases and J by 6 bases, leaving 9 bases between them. This CDR3 comprises 12 residues. The CDR3 spells CASSHTNAEQYF. Here the CDR3 DNA reads TGTGCCAGCAGCCATACGAACGCCGAGCAGTACTTC.

This clonotype was seen a few times. V gene TRBV4-1 combines with J gene TRBJ2-1, with a possible D match to TRBD2 (6 bases). The ends were cut back, 1 base at V and 4 bases at J, with 23 bases in the middle. CDR1 is MGHRA, CDR2 YSYEKL, per germline. The CDR3 has 19 amino acids. Here the CDR3 reads CASSQVDIGGSFPYNEQFF. In nucleotides, the CDR3 is TGCGCCAGCAGCCAAGTCGACATCGGGGGTTCGTTTCCTTACAATGAGCAGTTCTTC.

Only a few counts were recorded for this clonotype. The chain has TRBV7-9 and TRBJ1-4, with D perhaps TRBD1 (6 bases). This CDR3 is 13 amino acids long. Germline values: CDR1 SEHNR, CDR2 FQNEAQ (reference sequence). V was clipped by 3 bases and J by 12 bases, with 14 bases between them. The CDR3 DNA is TGTGCCAGCAGCTTGGGGGCTGAGGGGGAACTGTTTTTT. It translates to CASSLGAEGELFF.

This clonotype was seen a few times. The chain carries TRBV7-2 and TRBJ2-3, with TRBD2 identical over 7 bases. V lost 6 bases and J lost 11; bases outside the gene matches: 11. Germline V gene data show CDR1 as SGHTA and CDR2 as FQGNSA. The CDR3 totals 13 residues. CDR3 DNA: TGTGCCAGCAGTTGGAGCGGGGAGGTGGAGCAGTATTTT. It is translated as CASSWSGEVEQYF.

This chain uses TRBV7-9 with TRBJ2-7; D is perhaps TRBD2 (5 bases). Germline V gene data show CDR1 as SEHNR and CDR2 as FQNEAQ (reference sequence). V lost 11 bases and J lost 0, with 14 bases in between. The CDR3 consists of 13 residues. The CDR3 DNA sequence: TGTGCCGGAGGCCTGGGCGACTCCTACGAGCAGTACTTC. Its protein is CAGGLGDSYEQYF.

There are a few counts of this clonotype. The gene calls are TRBV5-1 and TRBJ2-1; 9 positions agree with TRBD1. V shed 4 bases, J shed 6 bases, and the junction held 8 bases outside the gene matches. The CDR3 extends over 15 amino acids. Germline V lookup: CDR1 SGHRS, CDR2 YFSETQ. The CDR3 loop is CASSIEGQGRNEQFF. The CDR3 DNA is TGCGCCAGCAGCATAGAGGGACAGGGCCGCAATGAGCAGTTCTTC.

Comments on this clonotype: This CDR3 fails to terminate in the conserved phenylalanine or tryptophan, so it likely reflects a read error. V is TRBV20-1 and J is TRBJ2-3, with 7 bases lining up with TRBD2. The CDR3 extends over 14 amino acids. Trimming took 1 base from V and 6 from J; bases not matched to a gene: 7. Germline assignment: CDR1 DFQATT and CDR2 SNEGSKA (reference sequence). CDR3 bases: TGCAGTGCTAGAGGAGGCGGGAGAAGGGATACGCAGTATCTT. It codes for CSARGGGRRDTQYL.

This clonotype has just a few counts. The chain couples TRBV11-2 to TRBJ1-1, with TRBD1 as a possible D gene (6 bases). V lost 5 bases and J 0 bases, leaving 25 bases between the germline ends. CDR3 length equals 19 residues. The germline gives CDR1 SGHAT, CDR2 FQNNGV. The CDR3 DNA reads TGTGCCAGCAGCCCCTTTAACTGGGACACTCGCCCCATGAACACTGAAGCTTTCTTT. Amino acids: CASSPFNWDTRPMNTEAFF.

The chain combines TRBV4-3 with TRBJ2-1, with D unresolved. This CDR3 is 15 amino acids long. CDR1 is LGHNA and CDR2 is YSLEER in the germline V gene. With 2 bases removed from V and 3 bases from J, the gap between germline ends came to 11 bases. The CDR3 nucleotides are TGCGCCAGCAGCCAAAACCCACACGGCTACAATGAGCAGTTCTTC. Protein: CASSQNPHGYNEQFF.

This clonotype occurred many times. J is TRBJ2-4 and V is TRBV6-1; unclear D gene. The V gene lost 7 bases and the J gene lost 5 bases, with 18 bases spanning the gap. This CDR3 region has 15 residues. Germline lookup yields CDR1 MNHNS and CDR2 SASEGT. The CDR3 reads CASKTRMVGENIQYF. CDR3 sequence (DNA): TGTGCCAGCAAGACACGGATGGTTGGGGAAAACATTCAGTACTTC.

This clonotype was detected a few times. The rearrangement uses TRBV20-1 and TRBJ2-1; D may match TRBD1 or TRBD2 (5 bases each). The V and J ends lost 1 base and 0 bases respectively, with 16 bases between them. CDR1 is DFQATT, CDR2 SNEGSKA, per germline (reference sequence). The CDR3 has 17 amino acids. The CDR3, as DNA: TGCAGTGCTAGAGGGCTTTTCCGGGACCACTCCTACAATGAGCAGTTCTTC. Protein sequence: CSARGLFRDHSYNEQFF.

This clonotype was recorded a few times. The rearrangement uses TRBV27 and TRBJ2-2; possibly TRBD2 for D (6 bases). The V gene lost 3 bases and the J gene lost 6 bases, with 11 bases spanning the gap. This CDR3 has 14 residues. Per germline, CDR1 MNHEY and CDR2 SMNVEV (reference sequence). CDR3 nucleotides: TGTGCCAGCAGTTTTAGGAGGGGCGCCGGGGAGCTGTTTTTT. As protein: CASSFRRGAGELFF.

The sample holds a few counts of this clonotype. This chain joins TRBV4-3 and TRBJ2-1; D gene unclear. The CDR3 sequence is 17 residues long. CDR1 is LGHNA, CDR2 YSLEER, per germline. The ends were cut back, 0 bases at V and 1 base at J, with 13 bases in the middle. The CDR3 DNA is TGCGCCAGCAGCCAAGATACTGTGAGACTTTCCTACAATGAGCAGTTCTTC. Its translation is CASSQDTVRLSYNEQFF.

This clonotype was seen only a few times. The V gene is TRBV29-1, the J gene TRBJ2-1, with 9 bases identical to TRBD2. The junction had 3 bases not matched to a gene; V was cut back by 3 bases and J by 6 bases. The germline gives CDR1 SQVTM, CDR2 ANQGSEA. The CDR3 has 13 amino acids. The chain's CDR3 is CSVEASGTNEQFF. In nucleotides, the CDR3 is TGCAGCGTTGAGGCTAGCGGGACCAATGAGCAGTTCTTC.

This clonotype was seen a few times. The V call is TRBV7-9, the J call TRBJ2-5, with TRBD1 matching over 12 bases. Germline lookup yields CDR1 SEHNR and CDR2 FQNEAQ (reference sequence). There are 17 residues in the CDR3. With 3 bases clipped from V and 5 bases from J, the junction kept 10 bases outside the gene matches. The CDR3 DNA sequence: TGTGCCAGCAGCTTTTTTTTCGGGACAGGGGGCGCTGAGACCCAGTACTTC. Translated, it gives CASSFFFGTGGAETQYF.

As regards this clonotype: An end of the junction does not agree with germline; a read error may underlie this. The rearrangement uses TRBV5-6 and TRBJ2-2, with 7 bases that match TRBD1. The CDR3 contains 17 residues. Per the germline V gene, CDR1 is SGHDT and CDR2 is YYEEEE. CDR3: CASSFFKQGSGTRELFF. For the CDR3, the DNA is TGTGCCAGCAGCTTTTTCAAACAGGGGTCGGGCACCAGGGAGCTGTTTTTT.

This clonotype was detected many times. This chain joins TRBV12-3 or TRBV12-4 and TRBJ2-7; possible D gene TRBD1, 5 bases. V lost 5 bases, J lost 5 bases, and 16 bases lay in between. The CDR3 covers 14 residues. The chain's CDR3 is CASSQRPGNNEQYF. CDR3 DNA sequence: TGTGCCAGCAGTCAAAGGCCAGGGAACAACGAGCAGTACTTC.

This clonotype has more than one count but fewer than ten. The chain links TRBV29-1 to TRBJ2-1, with D possibly being TRBD1 or TRBD2 (5 bases each). Trimming left V 7 bases short and J 15 bases short, with 22 bases between. CDR1 and CDR2 from the germline V gene are SQVTM and ANQGSEA. This CDR3 has 12 residues. CDR3 sequence reads: CSGYLAPGPPFF. The CDR3 bases are TGCAGCGGGTATTTAGCTCCGGGACCTCCGTTCTTC.

DNA of the CDR3: TGTGCCAGCAGCGGGGGACAGGGTAAAGAGACCCAGTACTTC. Its translation is CASSGGQGKETQYF. The chain uses TRBV28 and TRBJ2-5, with 9 bases identical to TRBD1. This CDR3 spans 14 amino acids. CDR1 is MDHEN and CDR2 is SYDVKM in the germline V gene. V dropped 6 bases and J dropped 3; count of bases not matched to a gene: 5.

This clonotype was counted only a few times. This chain uses TRBV11-2 with TRBJ2-3; D is undetermined. Trimming left V 5 bases short and J 6 bases short, with 15 bases between. The CDR3 is made up of 14 amino acids. The germline V gene encodes CDR1 SGHAT and CDR2 FQNNGV. CDR3 in amino acids: CASSTLGHGDTQYF. In DNA, the CDR3 is TGTGCCAGCAGCACGCTAGGGCACGGGGATACGCAGTATTTT.

In its sample, this clonotype was seen a few times. The V call is TRBV7-9, the J call TRBJ1-5; D possibly corresponds to TRBD1 (5 bases). The CDR3 sequence is 14 residues long. V gave up 5 bases and J gave up 0 bases, with 8 bases separating them. Germline V gene sequence: CDR1 SEHNR, CDR2 FQNEAQ (reference sequence). The CDR3 DNA sequence: TGTGCCAGCAGCCCACAGGATAGCAATCAGCCCCAGCATTTT. Residues: CASSPQDSNQPQHF.

This clonotype was counted between two and nine times. The rearrangement joins TRBV7-2 to TRBJ2-3; TRBD2 is a possible D gene (5 bases). Germline assignment: CDR1 SGHTA and CDR2 FQGNSA. Trimming removed 1 base at V and 4 bases at J, with 12 bases between. The CDR3 loop spans 15 amino acids. The CDR3 loop reads CASSLGRIAPDTQYF. The CDR3 nucleotides read TGTGCCAGCAGCTTAGGACGAATAGCGCCAGATACGCAGTATTTT.